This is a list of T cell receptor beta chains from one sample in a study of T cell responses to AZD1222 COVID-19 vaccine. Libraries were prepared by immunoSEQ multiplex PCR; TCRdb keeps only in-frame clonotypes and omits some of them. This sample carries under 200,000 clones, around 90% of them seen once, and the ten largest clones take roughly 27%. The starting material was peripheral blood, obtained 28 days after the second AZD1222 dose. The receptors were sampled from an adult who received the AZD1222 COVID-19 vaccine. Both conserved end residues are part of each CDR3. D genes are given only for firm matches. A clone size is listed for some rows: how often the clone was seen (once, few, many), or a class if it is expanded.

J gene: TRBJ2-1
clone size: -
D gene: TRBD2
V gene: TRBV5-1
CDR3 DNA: TGCGCCAGCAGTACCAACCCTACAACTAGCGGGAGCTTCAATGAGCAGTTCTTC
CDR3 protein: CASSTNPTTSGSFNEQFF

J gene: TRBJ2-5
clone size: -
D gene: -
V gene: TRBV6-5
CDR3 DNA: TGTGCCAGCACCCTCAGCCAGCTGGGCATGGAGACCCAGTACTTC
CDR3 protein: CASTLSQLGMETQYF

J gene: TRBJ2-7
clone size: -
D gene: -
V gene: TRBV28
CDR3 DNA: TGTGCCAGCGGTCCTAGCTACGAGCAGTACTTC
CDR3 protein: CASGPSYEQYF

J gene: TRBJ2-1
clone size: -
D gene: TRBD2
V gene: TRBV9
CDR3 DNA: TGTGCCAGCAGCGTGACTAGCGGGAGCTTTGGAGATGAGCAGTTCTTC
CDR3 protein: CASSVTSGSFGDEQFF

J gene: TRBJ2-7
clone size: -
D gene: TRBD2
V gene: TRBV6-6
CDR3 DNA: TGTGCCAGCAGTTACCGACTAGCGGGAGGGCTCGTCGAGCAGTACTTC
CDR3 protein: CASSYRLAGGLVEQYF

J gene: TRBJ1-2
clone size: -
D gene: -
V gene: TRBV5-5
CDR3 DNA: TGTGCCAGCAGACCCGGGGGGGTCAGGTATGGCTACACCTTC
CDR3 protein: CASRPGGVRYGYTF

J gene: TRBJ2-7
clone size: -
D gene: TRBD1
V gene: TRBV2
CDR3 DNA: TGTGCCAGCAGTGAGGGGGACAGGGGTTACGAGCAGTACTTC
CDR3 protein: CASSEGDRGYEQYF

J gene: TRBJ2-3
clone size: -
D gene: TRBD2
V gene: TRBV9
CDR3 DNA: TGTGCCAGCACCCTAGCGGGGGACAACACAGATACGCAGTATTTT
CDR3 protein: CASTLAGDNTDTQYF

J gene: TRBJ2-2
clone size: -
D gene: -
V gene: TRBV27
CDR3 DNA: TGTGCCAGCAGTCTGGGGTCGAACACCGGGGAGCTGTTTTTT
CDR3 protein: CASSLGSNTGELFF

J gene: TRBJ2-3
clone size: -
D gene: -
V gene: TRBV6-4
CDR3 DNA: TGTGCCAGCAGCCGAAAAGGAAGCACAGATACGCAGTATTTT
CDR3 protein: CASSRKGSTDTQYF

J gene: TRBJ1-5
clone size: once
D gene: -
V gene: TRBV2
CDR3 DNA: TGTGCCAGCAGTGAAGACAGGGTAGGTCAGCCCCAGCATTTT
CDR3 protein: CASSEDRVGQPQHF

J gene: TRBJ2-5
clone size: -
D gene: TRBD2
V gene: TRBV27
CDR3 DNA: TGTGCCAGCAGTTTATCGCGGGGGAGGGAGACCCAGTACTTC
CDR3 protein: CASSLSRGRETQYF

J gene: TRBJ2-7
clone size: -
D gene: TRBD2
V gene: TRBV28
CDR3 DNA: TGTGCCAGCAGTCTATTAGCGGGCCAAATCTACGAGCAGTACTTC
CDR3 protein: CASSLLAGQIYEQYF

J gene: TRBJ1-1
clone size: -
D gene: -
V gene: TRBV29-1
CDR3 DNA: TGCAGCGGCACAGGGTTGGGCACTGAAGCTTTCTTT
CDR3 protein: CSGTGLGTEAFF

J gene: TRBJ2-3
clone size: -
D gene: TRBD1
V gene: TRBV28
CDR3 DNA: TGTGCCAGCACCACGTCCGGACAGGGGGCCGGAGATACGCAGTATTTT
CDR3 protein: CASTTSGQGAGDTQYF

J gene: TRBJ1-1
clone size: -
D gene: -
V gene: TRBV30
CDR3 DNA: TGTGCCTGGAGACTAATAGGGGTGAACACTGAAGCTTTCTTT
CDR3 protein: CAWRLIGVNTEAFF

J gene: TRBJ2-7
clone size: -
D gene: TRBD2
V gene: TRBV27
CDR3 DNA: TGTGCCAGCAGTACGCCCGGGACTAGCGGGAGGAGGAACGAGCAGTACTTC
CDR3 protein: CASSTPGTSGRRNEQYF

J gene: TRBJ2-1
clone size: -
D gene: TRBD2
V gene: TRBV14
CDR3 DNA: TGTGCCAGCAGCCAACTAGCGGGAGGCCAGGAGCAGTTCTTC
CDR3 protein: CASSQLAGGQEQFF

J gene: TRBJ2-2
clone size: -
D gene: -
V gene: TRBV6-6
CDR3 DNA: TGTGCCAGCAGTAAACAGGTCACCGGGGAGCCGTTTTTT
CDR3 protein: CASSKQVTGEPFF

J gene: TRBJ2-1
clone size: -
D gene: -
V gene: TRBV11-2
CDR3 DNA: TGTGCCAGCAGTCCGTCTCGGAGGGCAGGGGCCAATGAGCAGTTCTTC
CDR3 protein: CASSPSRRAGANEQFF

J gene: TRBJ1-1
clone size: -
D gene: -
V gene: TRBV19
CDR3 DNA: TGTGCCAGTAGCCCCCAGGTTAGATACACTGAAGCTTTCTTT
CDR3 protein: CASSPQVRYTEAFF

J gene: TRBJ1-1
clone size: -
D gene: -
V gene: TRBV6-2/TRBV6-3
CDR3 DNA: TGTGCCAGCAGTTGGGGCGGATCAGGGTGGGGCACTGAAGCTTTCTTT
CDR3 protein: CASSWGGSGWGTEAFF

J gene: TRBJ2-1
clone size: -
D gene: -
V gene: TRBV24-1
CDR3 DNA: TGTGCCACCAGTGCCCTGGGACCCACAAAAAATGAGCAGTTCTTC
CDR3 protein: CATSALGPTKNEQFF

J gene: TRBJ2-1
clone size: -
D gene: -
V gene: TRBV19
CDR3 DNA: TGTGCCAGTAGGGACCAGGCATACTCCTACAATGAGCAGTTCTTC
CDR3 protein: CASRDQAYSYNEQFF

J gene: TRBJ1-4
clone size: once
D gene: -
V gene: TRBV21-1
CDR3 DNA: TGTGCCAGCAGCAAAGCCGGGACAGCACAAACTAATGAAAAACTGTTTTTT
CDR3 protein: CASSKAGTAQTNEKLFF

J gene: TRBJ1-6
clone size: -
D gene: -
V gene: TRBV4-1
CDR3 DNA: TGCGCCAGCAGCCCCTGGGGGGCGCAAAGCTCCTATAATTCACCCCTCCACTTT
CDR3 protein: CASSPWGAQSSYNSPLHF

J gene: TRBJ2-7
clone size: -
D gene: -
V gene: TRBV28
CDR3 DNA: TGTGCCAGCAGTTTCGGCAGGGGCCCCTACGAGCAGTACTTC
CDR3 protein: CASSFGRGPYEQYF

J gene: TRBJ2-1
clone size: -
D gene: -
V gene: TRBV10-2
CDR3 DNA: TGCGCCAGCATGGTACTAGTCCTCAACGGTGAGCAGTTCTTC
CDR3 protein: CASMVLVLNGEQFF

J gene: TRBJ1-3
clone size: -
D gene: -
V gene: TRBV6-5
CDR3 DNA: TGTGCCAGTTTTTTAAGAAACACCATATATTTT
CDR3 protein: CASFLRNTIYF

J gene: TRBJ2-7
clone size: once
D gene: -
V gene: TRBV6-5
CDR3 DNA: TGTGCCAGCAGGGGGCTCAACTACGAGCAGTACTTC
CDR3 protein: CASRGLNYEQYF

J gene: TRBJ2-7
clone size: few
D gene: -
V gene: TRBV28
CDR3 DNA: TGTGCCAGCACCTTGGGCGGCAATGGGCCCTACGAGCAGTACTTC
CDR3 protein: CASTLGGNGPYEQYF

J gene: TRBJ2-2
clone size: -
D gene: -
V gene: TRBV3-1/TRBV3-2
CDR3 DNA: TGTGCCAGCAGCCAGAACAGGGGAGGAACCGGGGAGCTGTTTTTT
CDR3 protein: CASSQNRGGTGELFF

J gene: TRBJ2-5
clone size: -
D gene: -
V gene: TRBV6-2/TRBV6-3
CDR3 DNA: TGTGCCAGCAGTCCCTCGGCAGGGGCCCTGTCCCAGTACTTC
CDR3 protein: CASSPSAGALSQYF

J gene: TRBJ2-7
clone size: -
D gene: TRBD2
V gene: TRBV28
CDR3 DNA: TGTGCCAGCCCCCCGGTGGGAGGGAGGGTTTCCTACGAGCAGTACTTC
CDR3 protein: CASPPVGGRVSYEQYF

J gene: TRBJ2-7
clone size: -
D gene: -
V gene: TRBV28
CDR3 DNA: TGTGCCAGCAGTGCCCCCGGACTGAGCTCCTACGAGCAGTACTTC
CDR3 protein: CASSAPGLSSYEQYF

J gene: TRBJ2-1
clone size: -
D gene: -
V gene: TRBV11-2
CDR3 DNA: TGTGCCAGCAGCTTAGGGCCTATGAGTAATGAGCAGTTCTTC
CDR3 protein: CASSLGPMSNEQFF

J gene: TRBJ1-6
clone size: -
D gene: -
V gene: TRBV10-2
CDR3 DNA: TGCGCCAGCGTCGACAGGAGAAGCTCACCCCTCCACTTT
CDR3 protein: CASVDRRSSPLHF